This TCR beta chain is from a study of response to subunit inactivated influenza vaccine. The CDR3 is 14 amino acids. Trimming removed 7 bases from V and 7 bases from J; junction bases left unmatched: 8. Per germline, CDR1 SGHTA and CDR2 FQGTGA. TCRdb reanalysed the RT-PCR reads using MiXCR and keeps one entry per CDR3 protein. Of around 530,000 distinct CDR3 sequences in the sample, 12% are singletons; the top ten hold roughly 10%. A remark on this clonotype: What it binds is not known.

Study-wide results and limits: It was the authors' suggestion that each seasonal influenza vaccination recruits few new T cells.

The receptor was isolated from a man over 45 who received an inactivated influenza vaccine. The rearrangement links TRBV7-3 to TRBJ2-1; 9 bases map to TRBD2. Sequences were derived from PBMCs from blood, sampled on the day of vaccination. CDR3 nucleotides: TGTGCCAGCATGCCGGCGGGAGGGGGTAATGAGCAGTTCTTC. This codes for CASMPAGGGNEQFF.